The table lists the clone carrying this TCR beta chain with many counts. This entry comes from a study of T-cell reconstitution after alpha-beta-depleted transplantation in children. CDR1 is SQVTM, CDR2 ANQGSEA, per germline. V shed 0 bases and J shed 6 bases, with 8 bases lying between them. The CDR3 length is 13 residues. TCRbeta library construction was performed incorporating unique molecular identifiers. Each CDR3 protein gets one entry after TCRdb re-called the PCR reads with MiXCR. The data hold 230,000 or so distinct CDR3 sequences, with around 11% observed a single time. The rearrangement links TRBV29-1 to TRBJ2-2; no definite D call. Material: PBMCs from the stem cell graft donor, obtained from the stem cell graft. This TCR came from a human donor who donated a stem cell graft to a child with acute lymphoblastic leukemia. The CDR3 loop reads CSVEEMAPGELFF. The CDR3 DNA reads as TGCAGCGTTGAAGAGATGGCGCCCGGGGAGCTGTTTTTT.